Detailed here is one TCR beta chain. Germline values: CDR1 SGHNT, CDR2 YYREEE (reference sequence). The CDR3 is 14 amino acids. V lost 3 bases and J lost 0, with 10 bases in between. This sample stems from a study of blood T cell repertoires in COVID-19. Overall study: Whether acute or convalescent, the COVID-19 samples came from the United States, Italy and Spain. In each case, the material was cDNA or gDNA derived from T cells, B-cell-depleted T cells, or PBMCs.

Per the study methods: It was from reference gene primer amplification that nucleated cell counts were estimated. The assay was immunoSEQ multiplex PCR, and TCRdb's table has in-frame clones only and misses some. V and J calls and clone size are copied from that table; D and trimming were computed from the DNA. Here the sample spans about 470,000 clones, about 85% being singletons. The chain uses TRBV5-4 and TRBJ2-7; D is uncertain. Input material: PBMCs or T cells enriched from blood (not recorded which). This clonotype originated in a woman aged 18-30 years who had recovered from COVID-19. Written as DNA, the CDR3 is TGTGCCAGCAGCTCAATCCCTACCTCCTACGAGCAGTACTTC. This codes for CASSSIPTSYEQYF.